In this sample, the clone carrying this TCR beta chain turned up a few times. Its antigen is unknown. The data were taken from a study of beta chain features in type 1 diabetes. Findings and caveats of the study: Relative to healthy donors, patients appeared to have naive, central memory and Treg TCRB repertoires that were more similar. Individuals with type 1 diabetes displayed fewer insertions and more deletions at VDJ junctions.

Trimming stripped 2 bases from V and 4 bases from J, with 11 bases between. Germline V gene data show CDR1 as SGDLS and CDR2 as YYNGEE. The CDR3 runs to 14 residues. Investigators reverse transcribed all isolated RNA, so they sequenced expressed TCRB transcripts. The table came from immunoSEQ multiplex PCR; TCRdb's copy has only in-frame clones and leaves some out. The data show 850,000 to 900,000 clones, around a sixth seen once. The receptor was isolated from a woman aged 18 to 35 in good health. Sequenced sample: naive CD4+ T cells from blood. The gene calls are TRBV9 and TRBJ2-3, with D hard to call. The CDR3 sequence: CASSVDSWADTQYF. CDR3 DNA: TGTGCCAGCAGCGTGGATAGCTGGGCAGATACGCAGTATTTT.